This TCR beta chain is from a study of blood T cell repertoires in COVID-19 (TCRdb year 2020). About the full investigation: The collaborator samples originated in the United States, Italy and Spain and spanned the acute and convalescent phases of COVID-19. Where available, HLA class I and class II types were taken from metadata supplied by the sample provider and were not determined by assay-based typing. The prospective study material was composed of cDNA or gDNA derived from T cells, B-cell-depleted T cells, or PBMCs. The dataset comprised deeply sampled blood TCRbeta repertoires from subjects exposed to, actively infected with, or recovered from COVID-19. The samples were drawn from two sources: the first 160 participants of the ongoing ImmuneRACE study, and 1,000 to 1,500 subjects contributed by 6 global collaborators. A de-identified subject ID, COVID-19 status, age in years and sex were almost always included in the sample metadata. The repertoires were released in a freely available public database intended as a resource for research on the immune response to SARS-CoV-2. The research as a whole found: The amount of clinical and demographic metadata varied by source and participant and was provided uncurated.

TCRbeta CDR3 regions were amplified from genomic DNA using the immunoSEQ Assay, a bias-controlled multiplex PCR. From the authors' description of their analysis: Within the assay, amplification of reference gene primers was used to estimate how many nucleated cells each sample contained. To quantify the absolute abundance of each unique TCRbeta CDR3 rearrangement, sequence reads were collapsed and filtered. For each sample, productive Simpson clonality was calculated as the square root of Simpson's diversity index over productive rearrangements. TCRdb's version of the immuneACCESS table is confined to in-frame rearrangements and falls short of the full clone set. An unresolved V gene accounts for under half of the shortfall where checked; the remainder is of unknown origin. V, J and clone size reflect that table, while D and trimming were determined from the DNA. The sample table records around 240,000 clones; around 83% of these occur just once. The biggest ten clones account for around 0.97% of the sample.

The V and J ends are trimmed by 6 bases and 6 bases, leaving 11 bases between them. The CDR3 covers 12 residues, taking in both the cysteine and the phenylalanine. Solely the CDR3 DNA is kept, with 36 bases framed from the first base. CDR1 is given as LNHDA and CDR2 as SQIVND, both from the germline V gene (reference sequence). Each collaborating institution followed its own protocols to collect whole blood in K2EDTA tubes. Collaborator samples were shipped for TCRbeta analysis as frozen whole blood, isolated PBMCs, or DNA extracted from either sample type. Concerning this clone itself: What antigen it recognizes has not been identified. No base quality information exists; no much larger clone differs at one position.

The sequenced sample consisted of peripheral blood. This receptor was identified in a man in his forties with acute or convalescent COVID-19. This receptor chain uses TRBV19 and TRBJ1-1, with the D gene uncertain. The DNA reads TGTGCCAGTAGGGGAGCTTCCGCTGAAGCTTTCTTT. This codes for CASRGASAEAFF.